This TCR beta chain stems from a study of cytomegalovirus exposure and HLA in healthy donors. CDR1 and CDR2 from the germline V gene are MNHEY and SMNVEV (reference sequence). Deletions cut 5 bases from V and 0 bases from J, with 5 bases between. The CDR3 length is 14 residues. 13 Jbeta primers and 60 Vbeta primers were used for the PCR. Sequencing was performed with immunoSEQ multiplex PCR; in TCRdb, only in-frame clones are kept and a portion is missing. The table records under 150,000 clones, around 10% of them present only once. This clone was observed a few times. The same CDR3 is also encoded by other DNA sequences in this sample.

The rearrangement joins TRBV27 to TRBJ2-6; no clear D gene. The specimen sequenced was PBMCs. The sequence was collected from a man younger than 40 in good health and CMV-seronegative. CDR3 DNA sequence: TGTGCCAGCAGTCTGAGCTCTGGGGCCAACGTCCTGACTTTC. Amino acids: CASSLSSGANVLTF.